This is a list of T cell receptor beta chains from one sample in a study of response to subunit inactivated influenza vaccine. Each CDR3 protein gets one entry after TCRdb re-called the RT-PCR reads with MiXCR. This table holds fewer than 350,000 distinct CDR3 sequences, 21% found once. The sample was PBMCs from blood, taken approximately 20 months after vaccination. The receptor source for this set is a man between 50 and 75 years old who received an inactivated influenza vaccine. CDR3s include the opening cysteine and the closing phenylalanine or tryptophan. The order of the fields is J gene, clone size, D gene, V gene, CDR3 DNA, CDR3 protein. The D gene is left open where the match is weak. Clone size is not always given. Where it is, it says once, few, many or a class for expanded clones.

>TRBJ2-2|NA|NA|TRBV10-3
TGTGCCATCAGTGAGCCTCAGGGGATCGTCGGGGAGCTGTTTTTT
CAISEPQGIVGELFF
>TRBJ2-1|few|NA|TRBV20-1
TGCAGTGCCCCAACGCTACTTAGGCACAATGAGCAGTTCTTC
CSAPTLLRHNEQFF
>TRBJ2-7|few|NA|TRBV11-2
TGTGCCAGCAGCGACGGGAATAACTCCTACGAGCAGTACTTC
CASSDGNNSYEQYF
>TRBJ2-1|NA|NA|TRBV4-3
TGCGCCAGCAGCCAAGGGACAGCAGACAATGAGCAGTTCTTC
CASSQGTADNEQFF
>TRBJ2-2|few|NA|TRBV29-1
TGCAGCGTCCTCCTCGGGGTTACCGGGGAGCTGTTTTTT
CSVLLGVTGELFF
>TRBJ2-1|NA|NA|TRBV20-1
TGCAGTGCTAGTTATAACCTAGGGATTGGTGAGCAGTTCTTC
CSASYNLGIGEQFF
>TRBJ2-7|NA|TRBD1|TRBV11-2
TGTGCCAGCAGCGTCCGGGACAGCGTCTACGAGCAGTACTTC
CASSVRDSVYEQYF
>TRBJ2-7|NA|TRBD1|TRBV7-2
TGTGCCAGCAGCTTATATTCAGGGGGCAACGAGCAGTACTTC
CASSLYSGGNEQYF
>TRBJ2-7|NA|TRBD2|TRBV4-2
TGTGCCAGCAGCCCTCGGACTAGCGGTAACGACGAGCAGTACTTC
CASSPRTSGNDEQYF
>TRBJ1-5|many|TRBD1|TRBV6-2/TRBV6-3
TGTGCCAGCAGACCTGGGACAGGCCTTAGGGCTAGCAATCAGCCCCAGCATTTT
CASRPGTGLRASNQPQHF
>TRBJ1-1|NA|TRBD1|TRBV7-6
TGTGCCAGCAGCTTATCTTCCGGGACAGGAGCTTTCTTT
CASSLSSGTGAFF
>TRBJ1-1|few|NA|TRBV4-2
TGTGCCAGCAGCCAAGACATGGGGGGCACTGAAGCTTTCTTT
CASSQDMGGTEAFF
>TRBJ1-1|NA|NA|TRBV5-1
TGCGCCAGCAGCTTGACGGGGACTGTCACTGAAGCTTTCTTT
CASSLTGTVTEAFF
>TRBJ1-5|NA|NA|TRBV20-1
TGCAGTGCTACCGGGGGCGTGAGTCAGCCCCAGCATTTT
CSATGGVSQPQHF
>TRBJ1-5|few|NA|TRBV7-2
TGTGCCAGCAGCTTTGGAGGGCTCATTGGTCAGCCCCAGCATTTT
CASSFGGLIGQPQHF
>TRBJ1-2|few|TRBD1|TRBV5-1
TGCGCCAGCAGCCCCGGGACAGGATCTGGCTACACCTTC
CASSPGTGSGYTF
>TRBJ1-5|few|NA|TRBV20-1
TGCAGTGCTAGAGAGGTACGAGTTAGCAATCAGCCCCAGCATTTT
CSAREVRVSNQPQHF
>TRBJ2-7|many|NA|TRBV12-3/TRBV12-4
TGTGCCAGCAGCCGCGGGGGCGGGTACGAGCAGTACTTC
CASSRGGGYEQYF
>TRBJ2-3|few|NA|TRBV7-9
TGTGCCAGCAGCCCGGGGGTGGCAGATACGCAGTATTTT
CASSPGVADTQYF
>TRBJ1-6|many|TRBD1|TRBV7-9
TGTGCCATATCCGGGACAGATAATTCACCCCTCCACTTT
CAISGTDNSPLHF
>TRBJ1-5|NA|NA|TRBV19
TGTGCCAGTAGCGAAGGGACGATGCAGCCCCAGCATTTT
CASSEGTMQPQHF
>TRBJ1-3|NA|TRBD1|TRBV4-2
TGTGCCAGCAGCCAAGTTCTGCAGCTTACAGGGGGTAGGGGAAACACCATATATTTT
CASSQVLQLTGGRGNTIYF
>TRBJ1-6|NA|NA|TRBV12-3/TRBV12-4
TGTGCCAGCAGTTTGATGGACGGAAATTCACCCCTCCACTTT
CASSLMDGNSPLHF
>TRBJ1-5|NA|TRBD1|TRBV15
TGTGCCACCAGCAGAGTCCTAGGACAGGGAAGCAATCAGCCCCAGCATTTT
CATSRVLGQGSNQPQHF
>TRBJ1-1|few|NA|TRBV19
TGTGCCAGTAGTACGGGGAACACTGAAGCTTTCTTT
CASSTGNTEAFF
>TRBJ2-5|many|NA|TRBV27
TGTGCCAGCAGTCATGGGACGCACGGGGAGACCCAGTACTTC
CASSHGTHGETQYF
>TRBJ1-2|few|NA|TRBV3-1
TGTGCCAGCAGTCGCCAGGGTGGCGGCTACACCTTC
CASSRQGGGYTF
>TRBJ2-3|few|NA|TRBV10-3
TGTGCGGCGTCGGGGCATGTCACAGATACGCAGTATTTT
CAASGHVTDTQYF
>TRBJ2-5|NA|TRBD2|TRBV20-1
TGCAGTGGTAGCGGGAGTCGCCAAGAGACCCAGTACTTC
CSGSGSRQETQYF
>TRBJ2-1|few|NA|TRBV9
TGTGCCAGCAGCGTAGGGCGAGGGGTTTCCTACAATGAGCAGTTCTTC
CASSVGRGVSYNEQFF
>TRBJ1-6|NA|NA|TRBV4-1
TGCGCCAGCAGCCAAGGAATACAGGGTGGGTCACCCCTCCACTTT
CASSQGIQGGSPLHF
>TRBJ2-5|few|NA|TRBV6-2/TRBV6-3
TGTGCCAGCAAACAAGAGACCCAGTACTTC
CASKQETQYF
>TRBJ2-4|NA|NA|TRBV20-1
TGCAGTGCTAGAGACCAGGCTGAGCTAGCCAAAAACATTCAGTACTTC
CSARDQAELAKNIQYF
>TRBJ2-1|NA|NA|TRBV18
TGTGCCAGCTCACCGAGGGGGAACTCCTACAATGAGCAGTTCTTC
CASSPRGNSYNEQFF
>TRBJ1-2|few|NA|TRBV6-5
TGTGCCAGCAGTTACTCGATATTCTCCGCTGGAGGCTACACCTTC
CASSYSIFSAGGYTF
>TRBJ1-6|NA|TRBD1|TRBV12-3/TRBV12-4
TGTGCCAGCAGTCTCCAAGAGGGGGCTGGGTCACCCCTCCACTTT
CASSLQEGAGSPLHF
>TRBJ1-6|NA|TRBD1|TRBV7-8
TGTGCCAGCAGCATCGACAGGGGACTAAATAATTCACCCCTCCACTTT
CASSIDRGLNNSPLHF
>TRBJ2-7|NA|NA|TRBV30
TGTGCCTGGAGTGTCCGGGGATCTTCCCCCGTCGAGCAGTACTTC
CAWSVRGSSPVEQYF
>TRBJ2-1|few|NA|TRBV5-1
TGCGCCAGCAGCTTGGATTCTGCAACGGAGCAGTTCTTC
CASSLDSATEQFF
>TRBJ1-1|many|NA|TRBV18
TGTGCCAGCTCACCGGGTGGAGGGAACACTGAAGCTTTCTTT
CASSPGGGNTEAFF
>TRBJ2-2|few|TRBD2|TRBV24-1
TGTGCCACCAGTGACCCTCCGGGACTACACCACACCGGGGAGCTGTTTTTT
CATSDPPGLHHTGELFF
>TRBJ1-2|few|NA|TRBV7-9
TGTGCCAGCAGCTTAGGAAGGACAGTAACCAACTATGGCTACACCTTC
CASSLGRTVTNYGYTF
>TRBJ2-1|many|TRBD1|TRBV6-6
TGTGCCAGCAGCCGTACAGGGGGCGCAGGGGGTGAGCAGTTCTTC
CASSRTGGAGGEQFF
>TRBJ2-1|NA|TRBD2|TRBV19
TGTGCCAGTAGATTAGCGGGAGGGTACAATGAGCAGTTCTTC
CASRLAGGYNEQFF
>TRBJ2-2|NA|NA|TRBV9
TGTGCCAGCAGCGTAGACCCGAACACCGGGGAGCTGTTTTTT
CASSVDPNTGELFF
>TRBJ2-1|many|NA|TRBV5-1
TGCGCCAGCAGCCGGGGACGGAGCTCCTACAATGAGCAGTTCTTC
CASSRGRSSYNEQFF
>TRBJ2-1|NA|TRBD2|TRBV4-2
TGTGCCAGCAGCCAGGAGACTAGCGGGCAGTACAATGAGCAGTTCTTC
CASSQETSGQYNEQFF
>TRBJ2-1|NA|TRBD1|TRBV18
TGTGCCAGCTCACCACTTGGGACAGATGAGCAGTTCTTC
CASSPLGTDEQFF
>TRBJ2-4|NA|NA|TRBV30
TGTGCCCTTGGTGGGCTATCCAAAAACATTCAGTACTTC
CALGGLSKNIQYF
>TRBJ2-7|NA|NA|TRBV3-1
TGTGCCAGCAGCCAAGGTCACCCCGCCGAGCAGTACTTC
CASSQGHPAEQYF
>TRBJ2-2|NA|TRBD1|TRBV29-1
TGCAGCGTTGAAGACAGGGGGCAGGACACCGGGGAGCTGTTTTTT
CSVEDRGQDTGELFF
>TRBJ2-3|few|NA|TRBV10-3
TGTGCCATCAGTGACCTACGGGATACGCAGTATTTT
CAISDLRDTQYF
>TRBJ2-1|NA|TRBD1|TRBV20-1
TGCAGTGCCTGGACAGGGGGGGATTACAATGAGCAGTTCTTC
CSAWTGGDYNEQFF
>TRBJ1-4|NA|NA|TRBV11-2
TGTGCCAGCAGCTTATTCGTGGCGGCTAATGAAAAACTGTTTTTT
CASSLFVAANEKLFF